The 13 T cell receptor beta chains below were found in one sample sequenced in a study of T cell changes during pregnancy in multiple sclerosis. Some clones are missing from TCRdb's copy, which holds only in-frame ones; the method was immunoSEQ multiplex PCR. Among about 60,000 clones, about 91% were seen once, and the ten largest hold just over 0.85%. The input for sequencing was peripheral blood, taken before pregnancy. Receptor source: a female donor with multiple sclerosis, enrolled in a pregnancy study.

The V and J genes are TRBV6-1 and TRBJ2-5; D is perhaps TRBD1 (6 bases). The V and J ends lost 5 bases and 5 bases respectively, with 18 bases between them. The CDR3 is 15 residues long. Germline CDR1 MNHNS, CDR2 SASEGT. Here the CDR3 DNA reads TGTGCCAGCAGTCTACAGGGAAGGGGGTCGGAGACCCAGTACTTC. Translating gives CASSLQGRGSETQYF.

The V gene is TRBV20-1, the J gene TRBJ2-1; D uncertain. CDR1 and CDR2 (germline): DFQATT, SNEGSKA (reference sequence). V gave up 3 bases and J gave up 7 bases, with 7 bases separating them. The CDR3 contains 11 residues. CDR3 DNA sequence: TGCAGTGCTAGTCAACAGAATGAGCAGTTCTTC. It is translated as CSASQQNEQFF.

The sample holds one count of this clone. The chain uses TRBV6-1 and TRBJ2-3; tentatively, D is TRBD1 (6 bases). CDR3 length equals 14 residues. Trimming removed 8 bases from V and 6 bases from J, with 18 bases in between. Germline values: CDR1 MNHNS, CDR2 SASEGT. CDR3 sequence reads: CASARGQFSDTQYF. For the CDR3, the DNA is TGTGCCAGCGCTCGCGGACAGTTCTCGGATACGCAGTATTTT.

V usage is TRBV5-4 and J usage is TRBJ1-2; 7 bases fit TRBD1. CDR1 SGHNT and CDR2 YYREEE come from the germline V gene (reference sequence). The ends lost 0 bases at V and 4 bases at J; junction bases unmatched: 9. This CDR3 comprises 16 residues. The CDR3 DNA sequence: TGTGCCAGCAGCTTGGGACAGGGCCTTGGCCCCTATGGCTACACCTTC. Translation gives CASSLGQGLGPYGYTF. The whole variable domain, filled in from reference TRBV5-4 and TRBJ1-2, reads ETGVTQSPTHLIKTRGQQVTLRCSSQSGHNTVSWYQQALGQGPQFIFQYYREEENGRGNFPPRFSGLQFPNYSSELNVNALELDDSALYLCASSLGQGLGPYGYTFGSGTRLTVV.

CDR3 in amino acids: CASSLTDGITSPLHF. CDR3 in DNA: TGTGCCAGCAGCCTAACGGACGGGATCACTTCACCCCTCCACTTT. The gene calls are TRBV9 and TRBJ1-6; D remains ambiguous. Trimming pared 4 bases from V and 9 bases from J, leaving 17 bases between. Germline V CDR1 and CDR2: SGDLS, YYNGEE. The CDR3 is 15 amino acids. Full variable domain (missing parts from reference TRBV9 and TRBJ1-6): DSGVTQTPKHLITATGQRVTLRCSPRSGDLSVYWYQQSLDQGLQFLIQYYNGEERAKGNILERFSAQQFPDLHSELNLSSLELGDSALYFCASSLTDGITSPLHFGNGTRLTVT.

In DNA, the CDR3 is TGTGCCAGCAGCTATAGCGGGGGGGCCAACTACGAGCAGTACTTC. Translating gives CASSYSGGANYEQYF. This chain joins TRBV11-2 and TRBJ2-7, with 11 positions matching TRBD2. CDR1 is SGHAT, CDR2 FQNNGV, per germline. This CDR3 spans 15 amino acids. V dropped 4 bases and J dropped 3; count of bases not matched to a gene: 5.

The count of this clone is one. The chain uses TRBV7-2 and TRBJ2-5; D remains ambiguous. CDR3 size: 16 residues. Germline values: CDR1 SGHTA, CDR2 FQGNSA. Trimming shortened V by 1 base and J by 1 base, and 13 bases separated the two germline ends. The CDR3 region is CASSLDRPSGQETQYF. Here the CDR3 DNA reads TGTGCCAGCAGCTTAGATCGCCCCTCAGGCCAAGAGACCCAGTACTTC.

The gene calls are TRBV25-1 and TRBJ2-3; D ambiguous. V was shortened by 3 bases and J by 6 bases, with 13 bases between the two germline ends. This CDR3 contains 14 residues. Germline CDR1 MGHDK, CDR2 SYGVNS. The CDR3 DNA follows: TGTGCCAGCAGTGACGGCGGCCAAAGGGATACGCAGTATTTT. Its translation: CASSDGGQRDTQYF.

CDR3: CASSEGGKNAFF. The CDR3 region has the DNA TGTGCCAGCAGTGAAGGAGGAAAGAACGCTTTCTTT. This rearrangement joins TRBV25-1 to TRBJ1-1; D gene uncertain. The CDR3 sequence is 12 residues long. Trimming removed 2 bases from V and 11 bases from J, with 12 bases in between. Germline V CDR1 and CDR2: MGHDK, SYGVNS.

The chain couples TRBV27 to TRBJ2-3; 10 positions match TRBD2. Trimming at V came to 5 bases and at J to 3 bases, leaving 5 bases not matched to a gene. There are 15 residues in the CDR3. CDR1 and CDR2 (germline): MNHEY, SMNVEV (reference sequence). The DNA for the CDR3 is TGTGCCAGCAGTCCAATAGCGGGGGGAACAGATACGCAGTATTTT. This encodes CASSPIAGGTDTQYF.

The gene calls are TRBV5-1 and TRBJ2-7; 11 bases fit TRBD2. The trim removed 5 bases at V and 1 base at J, leaving 8 bases unmatched. This CDR3 contains 16 residues. In germline, CDR1 is SGHRS, CDR2 YFSETQ. Here the CDR3 reads CASRIQPSGGSYEQYF. In DNA, the CDR3 is TGCGCCAGCAGGATCCAACCTAGCGGGGGGTCCTACGAGCAGTACTTC.

This clone was observed once. The chain links TRBV9 to TRBJ1-2, with 7 bases aligning to TRBD1. Germline-derived CDR1 and CDR2 are SGDLS and YYNGEE. Unmatched junction bases numbered 1, after V lost 4 bases and J lost 7 bases. CDR3 length equals 11 residues. The CDR3 sequence is CASSPGGGYTF. In DNA form, the CDR3 reads TGTGCCAGCAGCCCAGGGGGTGGCTACACCTTC.

V usage is TRBV15 and J usage is TRBJ1-2; D not certain. In germline, CDR1 is LNHNV, CDR2 YYDKDF (reference sequence). CDR3 length: 14 amino acids. V shed 1 base and J shed 1 base, with 7 bases lying between them. The CDR3 nucleotides are TGTGCCACCAGCAGAGCAGGATTTAACTATGGCTACACCTTC. Its protein is CATSRAGFNYGYTF.